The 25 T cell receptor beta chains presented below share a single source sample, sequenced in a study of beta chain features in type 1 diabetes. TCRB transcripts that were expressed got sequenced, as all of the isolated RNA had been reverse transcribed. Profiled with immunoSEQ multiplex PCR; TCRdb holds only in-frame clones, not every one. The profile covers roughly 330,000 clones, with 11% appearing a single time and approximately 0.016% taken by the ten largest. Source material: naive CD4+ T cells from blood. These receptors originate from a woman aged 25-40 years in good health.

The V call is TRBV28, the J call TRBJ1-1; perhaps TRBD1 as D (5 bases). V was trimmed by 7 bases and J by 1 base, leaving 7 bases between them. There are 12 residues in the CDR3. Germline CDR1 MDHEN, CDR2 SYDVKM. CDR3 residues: CASIGANTEAFF. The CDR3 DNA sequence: TGTGCCAGCATAGGGGCGAACACTGAAGCTTTCTTT.

The CDR3 region has the DNA TGCAGTGTCCGCGTGGAGACCCAGTACTTC. Translated, it gives CSVRVETQYF. The chain combines TRBV20-1 with TRBJ2-5; D is unclear. Germline V gene sequence: CDR1 DFQATT, CDR2 SNEGSKA (reference sequence). This CDR3 contains 10 residues. Trimming stripped 7 bases from V and 5 bases from J, with 8 bases between.

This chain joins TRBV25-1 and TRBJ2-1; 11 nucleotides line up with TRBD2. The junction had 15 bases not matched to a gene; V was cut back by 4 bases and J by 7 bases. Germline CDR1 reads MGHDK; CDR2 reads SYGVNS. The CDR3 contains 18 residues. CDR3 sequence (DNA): TGTGCCAGCAGTGCCCAGAGAGCTAGCGGGAGGAAGGGTAATGAGCAGTTCTTC. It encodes CASSAQRASGRKGNEQFF. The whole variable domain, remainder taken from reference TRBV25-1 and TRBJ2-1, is EADIYQTPRYLVIGTGKKITLECSQTMGHDKMYWYQQDPGMELHLIHYSYGVNSTEKGDLSSESTVSRIRTEHFPLTLESARPSHTSQYLCASSAQRASGRKGNEQFFGPGTRLTVL.

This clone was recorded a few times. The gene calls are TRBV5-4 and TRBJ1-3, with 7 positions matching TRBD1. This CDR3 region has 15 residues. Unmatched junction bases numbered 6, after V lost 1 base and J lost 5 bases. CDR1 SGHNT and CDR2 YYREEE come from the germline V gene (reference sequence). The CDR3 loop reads CASSLSTGQRNTIYF. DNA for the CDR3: TGTGCCAGCAGCTTGTCTACGGGACAGAGAAACACCATATATTTT. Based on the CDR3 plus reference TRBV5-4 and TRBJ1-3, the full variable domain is ETGVTQSPTHLIKTRGQQVTLRCSSQSGHNTVSWYQQALGQGPQFIFQYYREEENGRGNFPPRFSGLQFPNYSSELNVNALELDDSALYLCASSLSTGQRNTIYFGEGSWLTVV.

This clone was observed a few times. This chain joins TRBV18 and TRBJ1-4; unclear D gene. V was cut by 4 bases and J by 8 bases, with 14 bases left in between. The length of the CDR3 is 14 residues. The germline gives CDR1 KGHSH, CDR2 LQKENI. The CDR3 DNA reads TGTGCCAGCTCACGACTTCCGGCAGAAGAAAAACTGTTTTTT. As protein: CASSRLPAEEKLFF.

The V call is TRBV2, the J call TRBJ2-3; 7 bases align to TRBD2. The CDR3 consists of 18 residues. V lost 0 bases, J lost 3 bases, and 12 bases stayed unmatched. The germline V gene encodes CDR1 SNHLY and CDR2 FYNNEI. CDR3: CASSEALGVLAATDTQYF. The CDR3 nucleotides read TGTGCCAGCAGTGAAGCGCTGGGGGTGCTAGCGGCAACAGATACGCAGTATTTT. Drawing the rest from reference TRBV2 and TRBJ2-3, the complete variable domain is EPEVTQTPSHQVTQMGQEVILRCVPISNHLYFYWYRQILGQKVEFLVSFYNNEISEKSEIFDDQFSVERPDGSNFTLKIRSTKLEDSAMYFCASSEALGVLAATDTQYFGPGTRLTVL.

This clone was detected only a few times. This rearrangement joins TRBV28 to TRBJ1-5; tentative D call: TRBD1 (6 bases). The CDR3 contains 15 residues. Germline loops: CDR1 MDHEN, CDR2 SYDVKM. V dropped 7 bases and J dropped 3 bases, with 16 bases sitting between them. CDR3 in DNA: TGTGCCAGCACCTCCACAGGGCAGCTCAATCAGCCCCAGCATTTT. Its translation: CASTSTGQLNQPQHF.

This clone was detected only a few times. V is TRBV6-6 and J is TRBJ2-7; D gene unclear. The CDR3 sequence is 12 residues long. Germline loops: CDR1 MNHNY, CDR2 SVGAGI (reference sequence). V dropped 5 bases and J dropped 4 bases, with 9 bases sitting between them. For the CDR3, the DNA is TGTGCCAGCAGTACCTCGCGGTACGAGCAGTACTTC. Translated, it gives CASSTSRYEQYF.

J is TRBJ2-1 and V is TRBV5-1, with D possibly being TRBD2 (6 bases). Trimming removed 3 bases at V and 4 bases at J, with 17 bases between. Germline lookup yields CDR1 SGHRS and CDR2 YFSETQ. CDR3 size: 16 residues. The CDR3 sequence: CASSSPLGSGYNEQFF. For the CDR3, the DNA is TGCGCCAGCAGCTCCCCCCTGGGTAGCGGATACAATGAGCAGTTCTTC.

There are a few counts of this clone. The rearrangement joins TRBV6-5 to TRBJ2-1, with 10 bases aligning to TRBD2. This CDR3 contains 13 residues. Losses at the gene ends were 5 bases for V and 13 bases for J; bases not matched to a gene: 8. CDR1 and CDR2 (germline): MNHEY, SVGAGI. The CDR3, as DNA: TGTGCCAGCAGTCCGGGGACTAGCGAATTCCAGTTCTTC. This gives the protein CASSPGTSEFQFF.

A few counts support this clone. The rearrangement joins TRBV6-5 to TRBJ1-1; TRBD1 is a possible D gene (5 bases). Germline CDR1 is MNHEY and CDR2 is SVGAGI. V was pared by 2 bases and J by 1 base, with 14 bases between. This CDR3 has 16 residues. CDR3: CASSYASGFRNTEAFF. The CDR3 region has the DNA TGTGCCAGCAGTTACGCCTCAGGGTTTAGGAACACTGAAGCTTTCTTT.

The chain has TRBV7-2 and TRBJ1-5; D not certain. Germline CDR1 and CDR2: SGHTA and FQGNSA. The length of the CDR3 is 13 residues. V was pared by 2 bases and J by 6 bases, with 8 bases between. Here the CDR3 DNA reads TGTGCCAGCAGCTTACAGGAGGTTCAGCCCCAGCATTTT. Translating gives CASSLQEVQPQHF.

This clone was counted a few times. The CDR3 DNA follows: TGTGCCAGCAGCTTCCGAGGACAGGGCAATCAGCCCCAGCATTTT. The encoded protein is CASSFRGQGNQPQHF. The chain is built from TRBV13 and TRBJ1-5, with TRBD1 identical over 7 bases. This CDR3 has 15 residues. Per germline, CDR1 PRHDT and CDR2 FYEKMQ (reference sequence). The J segment lost 2 bases and the V segment lost 3 bases, leaving 4 bases of the junction unmatched. Variable domain in full (rest from reference TRBV13 and TRBJ1-5): AAGVIQSPRHLIKEKRETATLKCYPIPRHDTVYWYQQGPGQDPQFLISFYEKMQSDKGSIPDRFSAQQFSDYHSELNMSSLELGDSALYFCASSFRGQGNQPQHFGDGTRLSIL.

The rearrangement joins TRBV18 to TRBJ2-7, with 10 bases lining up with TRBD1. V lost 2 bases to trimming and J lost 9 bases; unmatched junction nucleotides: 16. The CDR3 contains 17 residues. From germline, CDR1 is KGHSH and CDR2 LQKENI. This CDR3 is CASSPTTTGTGVWRQYF. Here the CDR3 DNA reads TGTGCCAGCTCACCAACAACAACCGGGACAGGGGTCTGGAGGCAGTACTTC.

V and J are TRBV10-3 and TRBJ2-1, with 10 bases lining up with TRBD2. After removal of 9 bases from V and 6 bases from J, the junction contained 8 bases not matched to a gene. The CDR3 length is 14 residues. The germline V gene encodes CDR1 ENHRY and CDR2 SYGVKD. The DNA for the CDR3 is TGTGCCATATCACCCAGCGGGAGGGCCAATGAGCAGTTCTTC. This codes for CAISPSGRANEQFF.

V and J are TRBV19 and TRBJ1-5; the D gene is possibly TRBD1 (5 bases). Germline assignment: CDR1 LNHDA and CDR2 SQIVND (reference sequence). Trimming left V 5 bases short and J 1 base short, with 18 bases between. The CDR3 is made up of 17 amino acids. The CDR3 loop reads CASSPLRVSTSNQPQHF. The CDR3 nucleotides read TGTGCCAGTAGTCCCCTCAGGGTCTCAACAAGCAATCAGCCCCAGCATTTT.

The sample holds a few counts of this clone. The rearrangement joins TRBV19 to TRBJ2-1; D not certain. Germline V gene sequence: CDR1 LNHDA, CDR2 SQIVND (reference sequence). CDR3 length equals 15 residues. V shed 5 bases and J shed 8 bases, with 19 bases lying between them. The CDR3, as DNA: TGTGCCAGTAGTCTGACTCATTTAGGAGCTTATGAGCAGTTCTTC. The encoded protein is CASSLTHLGAYEQFF.

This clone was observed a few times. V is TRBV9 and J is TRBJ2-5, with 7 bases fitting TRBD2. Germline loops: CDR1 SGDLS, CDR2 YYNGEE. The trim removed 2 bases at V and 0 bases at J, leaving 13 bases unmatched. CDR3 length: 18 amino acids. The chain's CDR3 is CASSVGGEARRDQETQYF. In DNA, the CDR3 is TGTGCCAGCAGCGTGGGGGGGGAAGCCCGTAGGGACCAAGAGACCCAGTACTTC.

The CDR3 sequence: CAWSVLATQYF. DNA of the CDR3: TGTGCCTGGAGTGTTCTAGCTACGCAGTATTTT. V and J are TRBV30 and TRBJ2-3, with D possibly being TRBD2 (5 bases). The CDR3 is 11 amino acids. Trimming pared 0 bases from V and 8 bases from J, leaving 6 bases between. Germline CDR1 GTSNPN, CDR2 SVGIG (reference sequence).

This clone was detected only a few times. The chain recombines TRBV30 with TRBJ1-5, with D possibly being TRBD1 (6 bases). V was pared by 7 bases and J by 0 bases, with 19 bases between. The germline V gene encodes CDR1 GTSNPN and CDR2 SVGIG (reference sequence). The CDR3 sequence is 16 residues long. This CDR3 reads CALFRQGIYSNQPQHF. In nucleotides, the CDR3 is TGTGCCTTATTTCGGCAGGGGATCTATAGCAATCAGCCCCAGCATTTT.

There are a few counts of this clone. CDR3 bases: TGTGCCAGCTCGGGAACCGCTCAAGAGACCCAGTACTTC. It translates to CASSGTAQETQYF. The chain employs TRBV28 and TRBJ2-5; TRBD2 might be the D (5 bases). The CDR3 covers 13 residues. Germline CDR1 reads MDHEN; CDR2 reads SYDVKM. The germline V and J ends were trimmed by 8 bases and 2 bases, with 12 bases remaining between them.

CDR3 nucleotide sequence: TGCGCCAGCAGCCAAGAGGGGAGGAGCACTGAAGCTTTCTTT. It codes for CASSQEGRSTEAFF. The rearrangement links TRBV4-3 to TRBJ1-1; no firm D call. The V end was cut by 0 bases, the J end by 4 bases, with 9 bases between. Germline CDR1 and CDR2: LGHNA and YSLEER. The CDR3 length is 14 residues.

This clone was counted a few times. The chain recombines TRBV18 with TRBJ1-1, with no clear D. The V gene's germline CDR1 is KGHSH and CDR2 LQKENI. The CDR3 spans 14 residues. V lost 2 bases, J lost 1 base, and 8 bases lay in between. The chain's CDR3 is CASSPFGKNTEAFF. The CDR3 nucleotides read TGTGCCAGCTCACCATTCGGGAAGAACACTGAAGCTTTCTTT.

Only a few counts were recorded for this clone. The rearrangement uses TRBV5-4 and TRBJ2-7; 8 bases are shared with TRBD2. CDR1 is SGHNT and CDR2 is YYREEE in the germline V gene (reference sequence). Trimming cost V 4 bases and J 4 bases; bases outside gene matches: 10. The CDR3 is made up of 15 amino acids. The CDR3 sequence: CASSLPSGHPYEQYF. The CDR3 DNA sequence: TGTGCCAGCAGCCTCCCTAGCGGGCACCCTTACGAGCAGTACTTC.

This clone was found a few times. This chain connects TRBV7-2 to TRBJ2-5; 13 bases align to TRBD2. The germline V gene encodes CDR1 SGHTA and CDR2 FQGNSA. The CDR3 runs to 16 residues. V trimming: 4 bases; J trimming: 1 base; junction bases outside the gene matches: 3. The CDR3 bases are TGTGCCAGCAGCTCTACTAGCGGGAGGGCCCAAGAGACCCAGTACTTC. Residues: CASSSTSGRAQETQYF.